What follows is one T cell receptor beta chain and its context. Its antigen remains unidentified. The record has no base qualities; no much larger clone is one base away. The germline V and J ends show losses of 4 bases and 4 bases respectively, and no gene match explains 4 bases of the junction. Including the terminal cysteine and phenylalanine, the CDR3 comprises 13 residues. Left in the record is the CDR3 DNA by itself, 39 bases read in frame from the first base. Per the germline V gene (reference sequence), GTSNPN is the CDR1 and SVGIG is the CDR2. This entry comes from a study of cytomegalovirus exposure and HLA in healthy donors (dated by TCRdb to about 2017). At the level of the whole study: An earlier analysis of approximately 550 of the donors reported approximately 290 Gb of sequence data and 117 million unique TCR beta sequences from around 200 million T cells. HLA typing covered class I and class II loci at four-digit resolution. To predict cytomegalovirus infection status, the study brought together high-throughput TCR immunosequencing, statistical association of individual TCRs with disease status, and machine learning. The study used immunosequencing to profile the T cell repertoires of around 600 subjects and linked those repertoires to cytomegalovirus serostatus. Because of strong linkage in the cohort, four to six DR-DQ haplotypes were treated as single units for association and clustering. Of the 398 genotyped donors, about 84% fell in the genetic ancestry cluster associated with self-reported Caucasian donors. Typing coverage differed by locus: A, B, C, DRB1 and DQB1 were typed in about 629-640 donors, DQA1 in roughly 500, DPA1 in around 610, and DPB1 in roughly 470. To decide whether each TCR beta V gene segment behaved as functional or pseudogenic, an earlier analysis of approximately 600 of the donors relied on high-throughput TCR beta sequencing. A later analysis re-examined previously published TCR beta repertoires from more than 600 donors and added high-resolution HLA genotyping to investigate patterns of TCR occurrence. All discovery cohort repertoires had been generated on a single sequencing platform. On average, around 240,000 unique TCR beta nucleotide sequences were sequenced per donor among a few hundred genotyped donors of the cohort, with roughly 19% of those sequences being non-productive. The later analysis used no new phenotypic data to find candidate immune exposures, relying instead on TCR beta sequences and their occurrence across donors. In addition to the first cohort of around 670 subjects, a separate validation cohort of about 120 different subjects was used. A later genetic analysis used genome-wide SNP genotypes for 398 of the 666 donors, treating that subset as a discovery cohort. The aim of the study was to test whether cataloging public T cell receptors could identify signatures of past pathogen exposure. Donor age, sex, ethnicity and CMV serostatus were compiled alongside the repertoire data. About 320 gigabases of sequencing data and approximately 85 million unique TCR sequences were included in an early release covering about 620 HLA-typed donors. On the study overall, not on this receptor specifically: Only TCR beta chains were sequenced in this cohort, and the absence of alpha or paired-chain data limited detectable features. In both the original and validation cohorts, the classifier was reported to diagnose cytomegalovirus status with high specificity and sensitivity. Because some donors lacked HLA typing at each locus, the association tests relied only on the typed subset. It was suggested by the authors that the approach could potentially be generalized to other disease states and immunological phenotypes. Compared with the roughly 670-donor mean, donors in an Asian-associated ancestry cluster had fewer N-insertions in productive TCRs, according to a later genetic analysis. The sequencing pipeline was judged likely to have produced a cluster of highly shared sequence variants as a technical artifact. The earlier analysis of approximately 590 of the donors excluded 15 to 20 rarely observed V segments, including chromosome 9 orphons, because counts were too low. A further reported finding was that TCR beta sequences accurately predicted the HLA-A and HLA-B alleles for most subjects in the first cohort. Linkage disequilibrium might explain the correlated functional status among segregating V segments, but an unknown experimental factor could not be ruled out. In a later analysis, most CMV-associated TCR beta chains were found to appear HLA-restricted, with HLA associations seemingly driven largely by CMV exposure. The 87-base-pair reads could not distinguish some IMGT-functional V segments, including TRBV6-2 and TRBV6-3, so those segments were excluded. Assigning TCR associations to individual alleles was difficult when HLA alleles, especially DR and DQ, strongly co-occurred. Immune exposure information for the cohort was limited to CMV serostatus. Most TCR sequences were seen in very few donors, while some public TCRs were found in many individuals. A total of 150 or so TCR beta chains were listed by the study as associated with cytomegalovirus. At a false discovery rate of 0.05, a later analysis linked 15,000 to 20,000 TCR beta sequences to specific HLA alleles. A later genetic analysis associated a missense DCLRE1C variant with V-gene and J-gene trimming of TCR beta chains, and an independent cohort replicated the association. In a later analysis, HLA-associated TCR beta chains showed more clonal expansion and lower generation probabilities than non-associated chains that were equally common. According to a later analysis, parvovirus B19, influenza, CMV and Epstein-Barr virus appeared linked to several top co-occurrence clusters. Sequencing depth was assumed to be roughly uniform across donors in the presence/absence analyses, though that assumption may not hold. Broadly in line with IMGT annotations, most TCR beta V segments showed up in productive rearrangements about 87% or about 30% of the time in an earlier analysis of under 700 of the donors. A later analysis found that TCR association rates varied across HLA loci, with DRB1 alleles showing the most associated TCRs and HLA-C alleles the fewest. In vitro tests confirmed that three of the cytomegalovirus-associated TCR beta chains recognize cytomegalovirus antigens.

In total, 630 or so healthy bone marrow donors made up the cohort. At the time of sampling, every cohort member was nominally healthy, though immune exposures that went unrecorded were likely present. The donor was CMV seronegative and belonged to the group of 350 to 400 seronegative cohort members. A peripheral blood sample was collected from each donor, and TCR beta sequencing was performed on peripheral blood mononuclear cells. The Qiagen DNeasy Blood Extraction Kit was used to extract genomic DNA from the blood cell samples. The library was prepared using the immunoSEQ multiplex PCR assay. A mixture of 60 forward primers for TCR Vbeta segments and 13 reverse primers for TCR Jbeta segments was used in the multiplex PCR. The CDR3 region of rearranged TCR beta genes was amplified from genomic DNA by a multiplex PCR assay. The Illumina HiSeq System was used to sequence the amplified TCR beta libraries as 87-base-pair reads. Turning to the authors' computational methods: Across the 500 to 700 repertoires, a later analysis counted tens of millions of unique TCR beta chains, 8.5 million to 12 million of which were shared by at least two donors. Raw reads were error-corrected and collapsed into unique sequences by a nearest-neighbor algorithm in which closely related sequences were merged to remove PCR and sequencing errors. Alignment of CDR3 sequences to IMGT reference sequences was used to assign V, D and J gene segments. For a sequence to be retained, a match of at least six nucleotides to both a V gene segment and a J gene segment was required. Rearrangements were called productive when the CDR3 lacked stop codons and stayed in frame with V and J; all others were non-productive. Following IMGT convention, CDR3 was defined as the stretch from the second conserved V-encoded cysteine to the conserved J-encoded phenylalanine. Sequences without an unambiguous match to a single V gene segment were excluded from the earlier analysis of about 600 of the donors. An earlier analysis of several hundred of the donors called V segments functional above 56.7% productive rearrangements and segregating when the between-donor standard deviation exceeded 5%. To diagnose cytomegalovirus status from the catalog of TCR beta chain sequences, a statistical classification framework was built. A later analysis assigned V and J genes by comparing TCR nucleotide sequences with IMGT/GENE-DB human TR gene sequences. The TCRdist pipeline was used in a later analysis to assign CDR3 sequences and most-parsimonious VDJ recombination scenarios. In a later analysis, every TCR beta chain was defined by the combination of its CDR3 amino acid sequence and its V-gene family, and reads without a unique V-gene family were dropped. To address suspected cross-contamination and a sequencing artifact, a later analysis removed 450 to 700 highly shared, low-generation-probability nucleotide sequences. A later analysis calculated a clonal expansion index for each public chain from normalized within-repertoire ranks of inferred template counts. In a later analysis, generation probabilities were computed with a VDJ recombination model fitted to out-of-frame rearrangements, and the resulting probabilities were checked against IGoR. In a later analysis, TCR-TCR, TCR-HLA and TCR-CMV co-occurrence was scored with hypergeometric tests, and a repertoire-size bias correction was applied to TCR pairs. False discovery rates were estimated in a later analysis by permuting HLA or CMV assignments 20 times. In a later analysis, co-occurring TCRs were grouped using DBSCAN, with TCRdist sequence similarity added in when clustering inside HLA-allele-positive subsets. Repertoires with fewer than 30,000 or more than 120,000 public chains were left out of co-occurrence clustering, as were five repertoires with anomalous nucleotide sharing. Sourced from immuneACCESS, this table was stored by TCRdb with only in-frame sequences that have V and J called. A share of the clones is absent; for the studies checked, an unresolved V gene accounts for under half, and the remainder has no known explanation. V, J and clone size are taken as reported in that table, and D and trimming were inferred from the DNA itself. The sample table contains fewer than 250,000 clones; only one count was recorded for over 80% of them. Jointly, the top ten make up more than 0.6% of the sample.

The receptor's source is a boy aged 2 to 9 in good health and CMV-seronegative. The sample was PBMCs. The receptor chain draws on TRBV30 and TRBJ2-3; a stretch of 8 junction bases matches TRBD1. The CDR3 protein: CAWTQGESDTQYF. The sequence in DNA is TGTGCCTGGACACAGGGGGAGTCAGATACGCAGTATTTT.